The 15 T cell receptor beta chains listed next were all sequenced from one sample in a study of T cell repertoires in cytomegalovirus infection. TCRdb processed the reads anew with MiXCR; each CDR3 protein has one entry. The table has about 230,000 distinct CDR3 sequences, 20% to 25% seen once. Sequencing was performed on CD8+ T cells from PBMCs. These receptors were obtained from a human donor in good health (CMV status not recorded). Some clones in this sample may be carry-over from other donors' samples.

This clonotype showed up many times. The CDR3 here is CAPPARNSYEQYF. In nucleotides, the CDR3 is TGTGCCCCCCCGGCCCGAAACTCCTACGAGCAGTACTTC. The rearrangement uses TRBV7-7 and TRBJ2-7; D is unresolved. Germline V lookup: CDR1 SSHAT, CDR2 FNYEAQ (reference sequence). The CDR3 is made up of 13 amino acids. V lost 11 bases to trimming and J lost 0 bases, with 14 bases between them.

The chain couples TRBV28 to TRBJ2-3; tentative D call: TRBD1 (5 bases). The germline V gene encodes CDR1 MDHEN and CDR2 SYDVKM. The V end lost 0 bases, the J end lost 0 bases, and 7 bases lay between the germline ends. The CDR3 is 15 amino acids. The CDR3, as DNA: TGTGCCAGCAGTTTATGGACAGCTAGCACAGATACGCAGTATTTT. It is translated as CASSLWTASTDTQYF.

The chain combines TRBV20-1 with TRBJ2-3; D may be TRBD1 or TRBD2 (5 bases each). Germline CDR1 reads DFQATT; CDR2 reads SNEGSKA (reference sequence). With 0 bases removed from V and 5 bases from J, the gap between germline ends came to 18 bases. The CDR3 spans 16 residues. The CDR3 here is CSARDGSGTHGDTQYF. CDR3 DNA sequence: TGCAGTGCTAGAGATGGATCCGGGACCCACGGAGATACGCAGTATTTT.

V is TRBV19 and J is TRBJ1-1; D call uncertain. CDR1 and CDR2 from the germline V gene are LNHDA and SQIVND (reference sequence). The CDR3 runs to 13 residues. V was trimmed by 3 bases and J by 1 base, leaving 6 bases between them. In DNA form, the CDR3 reads TGTGCCAGTAGTATGGGGTGGAACACTGAAGCTTTCTTT. Amino acid sequence: CASSMGWNTEAFF.

This sequence joins TRBV5-1 and TRBJ2-1; unclear D gene. This CDR3 has 15 amino acids. In germline, CDR1 is SGHRS, CDR2 YFSETQ. V was shortened by 0 bases and J by 0 bases, with 7 bases between the two germline ends. The CDR3 DNA sequence: TGCGCCAGCAGCTTGGAGCAGAGCTCCTACAATGAGCAGTTCTTC. Translated, it gives CASSLEQSSYNEQFF.

This clonotype was seen many times. This chain connects TRBV7-2 to TRBJ2-3; the match to TRBD2 covers 12 bases. Germline V gene lookup returns CDR1 SGHTA and CDR2 FQGNSA. The CDR3 consists of 16 residues. Germline trimming cut 5 bases from V and 2 bases from J; bases unmatched to any gene: 5. The CDR3: CASSELAGGLTDTQYF. The DNA of the CDR3 is TGTGCCAGCAGCGAACTAGCGGGGGGTCTCACAGATACGCAGTATTTT.

The V gene is TRBV13, the J gene TRBJ2-1, with D perhaps matching TRBD1 (5 bases). The CDR3 is 13 residues long. Germline values: CDR1 PRHDT, CDR2 FYEKMQ (reference sequence). Trimming left V 5 bases short and J 7 bases short, with 12 bases between. CDR3 nucleotides: TGTGCCAGCAGCGGGCAGGGATGGAATGAGCAGTTCTTC. It is translated as CASSGQGWNEQFF.

Of note for this clonotype: A much larger clonotype is one base distant, so this may be a read error. The rearrangement uses TRBV7-8 and TRBJ2-3; 8 bases fit TRBD2. Germline loops: CDR1 SGHVS, CDR2 FQNEAQ. The CDR3 contains 16 residues. In DNA form, the CDR3 reads TGTACCAGCAGATGGTTAGCGGGATCTAGCACAGATACGCAGTATTTT. It specifies CTSRWLAGSSTDTQYF.

This clonotype was detected ten times or more. The chain is built from TRBV7-9 and TRBJ1-2; no clear D gene. With 1 base removed from V and 6 bases from J, the gap between germline ends came to 6 bases. CDR1 is SEHNR, CDR2 FQNEAQ, per germline (reference sequence). This CDR3 comprises 12 residues. The CDR3 sequence is CASSLGVDGYTF. The CDR3 DNA is TGTGCCAGCAGCTTAGGGGTAGATGGCTACACCTTC.

The chain employs TRBV28 and TRBJ2-2; the D gene is possibly TRBD2 (5 bases). The CDR3 length is 14 residues. Germline-derived CDR1 and CDR2 are MDHEN and SYDVKM. V lost 5 bases, J lost 4 bases, and 11 bases lay in between. CDR3 sequence reads: CASSPLGTTGELFF. The DNA of the CDR3 is TGTGCCAGCAGTCCACTAGGAACCACCGGGGAGCTGTTTTTT. The variable domain in full, completed from reference TRBV28 and TRBJ2-2, reads DVKVTQSSRYLVKRTGEKVFLECVQDMDHENMFWYRQDPGLGLRLIYFSYDVKMKEKGDIPEGYSVSREKKERFSLILESASTNQTSMYLCASSPLGTTGELFFGEGSRLTVL.

This clonotype was seen at least ten times. J is TRBJ1-2 and V is TRBV7-9; 11 nucleotides match TRBD1. The CDR3 sequence is 17 residues long. Trimming removed 5 bases from V and 6 bases from J; junction bases left unmatched: 14. Looked up from germline, CDR1 is SEHNR and CDR2 is FQNEAQ (reference sequence). DNA of the CDR3: TGTGCCAGCAGCGGATACCCTCTGGGACAGGGGGGTCATGGCTACACCTTC. This encodes CASSGYPLGQGGHGYTF.

The chain has TRBV28 and TRBJ2-7; D possibly corresponds to TRBD1 (6 bases). From germline, CDR1 is MDHEN and CDR2 SYDVKM. The CDR3 consists of 14 residues. Trimming cost V 6 bases and J 5 bases, with 17 bases left between them. CDR3 region: CASSQTGNLDEQYF. CDR3 sequence (DNA): TGTGCCAGCAGCCAAACAGGGAATCTCGACGAGCAGTACTTC. Supplemented by reference TRBV28 and TRBJ2-7, the full variable domain reads DVKVTQSSRYLVKRTGEKVFLECVQDMDHENMFWYRQDPGLGLRLIYFSYDVKMKEKGDIPEGYSVSREKKERFSLILESASTNQTSMYLCASSQTGNLDEQYFGPGTRLTVT.

The chain links TRBV20-1 to TRBJ2-2; D may be TRBD1 or TRBD2 (5 bases each). The germline V and J ends were trimmed by 6 bases and 6 bases, with 20 bases remaining between them. The CDR3 consists of 15 residues. Germline CDR1 and CDR2: DFQATT and SNEGSKA (reference sequence). The CDR3 coding sequence is TGCAGTGCCCCGACTGAACCCCTGGGGGCCGGGGAGCTGTTTTTT. Translating it yields CSAPTEPLGAGELFF.

This clonotype was seen at least ten times. The chain links TRBV7-2 to TRBJ2-7, with 8 bases that match TRBD2. J was trimmed by 5 bases and V by 5 bases; bases with no gene match: 8. The CDR3 is 14 amino acids. The V gene's germline CDR1 is SGHTA and CDR2 FQGNSA. The CDR3 DNA reads as TGTGCCAGCAGCATTACCGGGACTAGTCACGAGCAGTACTTC. Protein product: CASSITGTSHEQYF.

This clonotype was recorded many times. The chain has TRBV6-2 or TRBV6-3 and TRBJ2-3; perhaps TRBD1 as D (6 bases). Trimming shortened V by 1 base and J by 2 bases, and 19 bases separated the two germline ends. CDR1 is MNHEY, CDR2 SVGEGT, per germline. The CDR3 totals 18 residues. The CDR3 DNA sequence: TGTGCCAGCAGTTACTTTAGGATCCAGGGGCACCTCACAGATACGCAGTATTTT. This gives the protein CASSYFRIQGHLTDTQYF.